This passage covers 13 T cell receptor beta chains from one sample sequenced in a study of T cell repertoires in cytomegalovirus infection. TCRdb called the reads again in MiXCR, with one record for every CDR3 protein. The sample carries 450,000 to 650,000 distinct CDR3 sequences, more than 20% recorded once. The sequencing input was PBMCs. The origin of the receptors is a human donor in good health (CMV status not recorded). Some clones in this sample may be carry-over from other donors' samples.

This clonotype has at least ten counts. This chain links TRBV11-2 with TRBJ2-4; D may be TRBD2 (5 bases). The CDR3 runs to 13 residues. Germline CDR1 SGHAT, CDR2 FQNNGV. The ends were cut back, 5 bases at V and 9 bases at J, with 14 bases in the middle. The CDR3: CASSHSRDSIQYF. The CDR3 DNA reads TGTGCCAGCAGCCATAGCCGGGATTCCATTCAGTACTTC.

This rearrangement joins TRBV7-8 to TRBJ2-2, with D perhaps matching TRBD2 (6 bases). The CDR3 totals 14 residues. Germline CDR1 reads SGHVS; CDR2 reads FQNEAQ. V gave up 0 bases and J gave up 6 bases, with 8 bases separating them. CDR3 sequence (DNA): TGTGCCAGCAGCTTAGCCACTAGCTCCGGGGAGCTGTTTTTT. This codes for CASSLATSSGELFF.

The chain recombines TRBV19 with TRBJ1-1; tentatively, D is TRBD1 (5 bases). This CDR3 contains 14 residues. The V end was cut by 1 base, the J end by 3 bases, with 9 bases between. Germline V gene lookup returns CDR1 LNHDA and CDR2 SQIVND (reference sequence). This CDR3 reads CASSIVGGDTEAFF. The CDR3 coding sequence is TGTGCCAGTAGTATAGTTGGGGGTGACACTGAAGCTTTCTTT.

This rearrangement joins TRBV20-1 to TRBJ1-2; a possible D gene is TRBD1 (5 bases). Trimming shortened V by 6 bases and J by 9 bases, and 17 bases separated the two germline ends. This CDR3 comprises 12 residues. The germline CDR1 and CDR2 sequences are DFQATT and SNEGSKA (reference sequence). The chain's CDR3 is CSALDGGDSYTF. CDR3 DNA: TGCAGTGCCCTCGACGGGGGAGACAGCTACACCTTC.

This clonotype showed up just a few times. The chain links TRBV2 to TRBJ2-2; weak D call: TRBD2 (5 bases). The CDR3 covers 14 residues. Germline values: CDR1 SNHLY, CDR2 FYNNEI. V lost 3 bases and J 5 bases, leaving 10 bases between the germline ends. The chain's CDR3 is CASSDGSATGELFF. In DNA, the CDR3 is TGTGCCAGCAGTGATGGGAGTGCGACCGGGGAGCTGTTTTTT.

V and J are TRBV6-2 or TRBV6-3 and TRBJ2-7; 7 nucleotides align to TRBD1. Germline loops: CDR1 MNHEY, CDR2 SVGEGT. V lost 6 bases to trimming and J lost 6 bases; unmatched junction nucleotides: 5. This CDR3 has 12 residues. CDR3 nucleotide sequence: TGTGCCAGCAGGAACCCAGGGGGCGAGCAGTACGTC. It is translated as CASRNPGGEQYV.

This clonotype came up many times. This sequence joins TRBV7-2 and TRBJ2-7; TRBD2 is a possible D gene (5 bases). V dropped 0 bases and J dropped 0 bases, with 24 bases sitting between them. The CDR3 runs to 20 residues. CDR1 and CDR2 from the germline V gene are SGHTA and FQGNSA. This chain's CDR3 is CASSLASPRRFSGISYEQYF. For the CDR3, the DNA is TGTGCCAGCAGCTTAGCTAGCCCGCGGCGATTCTCCGGGATCTCCTACGAGCAGTACTTC.

This chain links TRBV29-1 with TRBJ2-5; D remains ambiguous. The germline V gene encodes CDR1 SQVTM and CDR2 ANQGSEA. This CDR3 is 11 amino acids long. The V and J ends lost 6 bases and 2 bases respectively, with 7 bases between them. The CDR3 is CSVGQQETQYF. CDR3 DNA: TGCAGCGTCGGGCAGCAAGAGACCCAGTACTTC.

Only a few counts were recorded for this clonotype. The rearrangement joins TRBV4-1 to TRBJ1-6; no clear D gene. This CDR3 is built from 13 residues. The germline V gene has CDR1 MGHRA and CDR2 YSYEKL. Trimming cost V 0 bases and J 9 bases, with 6 bases left between them. CDR3 in DNA: TGCGCCAGCAGCCAAGAGTCCAGTTCACCCCTCCACTTT. Its translation is CASSQESSSPLHF.

This clonotype was counted between two and nine times. V usage is TRBV6-2 or TRBV6-3 and J usage is TRBJ2-1; tentatively, D is TRBD1 (6 bases). Between the trimmed V and J ends, which lost 4 bases and 1 base, there was a span of 14 bases. There are 16 residues in the CDR3. Germline V CDR1 and CDR2: MNHEY, SVGEGT. In DNA, the CDR3 is TGTGCCAGCAGTTCGGACAGTCTGATATCCTACAATGAGCAGTTCTTC. It specifies CASSSDSLISYNEQFF.

In this sample, this clonotype turned up a few times. The rearrangement joins TRBV6-5 to TRBJ2-3; 8 bases map to TRBD2. This CDR3 is 16 amino acids long. Germline CDR1 reads MNHEY; CDR2 reads SVGAGI. V shed 6 bases, J shed 3 bases, and the junction held 11 bases outside the gene matches. This CDR3 is CASSSASAGETDTQYF. The CDR3 coding sequence is TGTGCCAGCAGCTCCGCCTCAGCGGGAGAGACAGATACGCAGTATTTT.

The chain is built from TRBV7-3 and TRBJ2-3, with 12 nucleotides matching TRBD2. CDR1 SGHTA and CDR2 FQGTGA come from the germline V gene. There are 16 residues in the CDR3. Trimming at V came to 5 bases and at J to 0 bases, leaving 3 bases not matched to a gene. The CDR3 here is CASSPTSGSSTDTQYF. As DNA, the CDR3 is TGTGCCAGCAGCCCGACTAGCGGGAGTAGCACAGATACGCAGTATTTT.

V and J are TRBV7-2 and TRBJ2-3; D assignment may be TRBD1 or TRBD2 (5 bases each). Germline assignment: CDR1 SGHTA and CDR2 FQGNSA. Trimming took off 5 bases at V and 4 bases at J, with 10 bases between the two ends. There are 13 residues in the CDR3. CDR3 bases: TGTGCCAGCAGCCCCGGGGCTGCAGATACGCAGTATTTT. It specifies CASSPGAADTQYF.